A single sample gave rise to the 5 T cell receptor beta chains below, sequenced in a study of identical twins. Via MiXCR, TCRdb re-called the 5' RACE reads, giving one row per CDR3 protein. The sample shows more than 650,000 distinct CDR3 sequences, roughly 6% of them seen only once. Sample: naive T cells sorted from blood. All receptors come from a man between 18 and 29 years old in good health.

The chain joins TRBV20-1 to TRBJ1-1, with unresolved D. The CDR3 has 15 residues. Trimming left V 0 bases short and J 0 bases short, with 11 bases between. CDR1 and CDR2 from the germline V gene are DFQATT and SNEGSKA (reference sequence). CDR3 DNA: TGCAGTGCTAGAGACTCGCGGAGGGTGAACACTGAAGCTTTCTTT. Amino acid sequence: CSARDSRRVNTEAFF.

A few counts support this clonotype. CDR3: CASSEATSGRRSEQYV. CDR3 nucleotides: TGTGCCAGCAGTGAAGCGACTAGCGGGAGGAGAAGCGAGCAGTACGTC. This chain links TRBV2 with TRBJ2-7, with TRBD2 identical over 13 bases. This CDR3 comprises 16 residues. Losses at the gene ends were 0 bases for V and 6 bases for J; bases not matched to a gene: 5. Per germline, CDR1 SNHLY and CDR2 FYNNEI.

The sample holds many counts of this clonotype. V gene TRBV15 combines with J gene TRBJ2-3; 7 bases map to TRBD1. V shed 5 bases, J shed 2 bases, and the junction held 10 bases outside the gene matches. The germline gives CDR1 LNHNV, CDR2 YYDKDF (reference sequence). The CDR3 runs to 16 residues. CDR3 bases: TGTGCCACCAGCCCGCTAGGACAGGTGCCCACAGATACGCAGTATTTT. It yields the protein CATSPLGQVPTDTQYF.

This clonotype occurred many times. This sequence joins TRBV29-1 and TRBJ2-1; D is ambiguous. The CDR3 runs 12 residues. V shed 0 bases and J shed 9 bases, with 9 bases lying between them. Germline CDR1 reads SQVTM; CDR2 reads ANQGSEA. The CDR3 region is CSVEEGGFEQFF. CDR3 coding DNA: TGCAGCGTTGAAGAGGGCGGCTTTGAGCAGTTCTTC.

There are many counts of this clonotype. V gene TRBV11-2 combines with J gene TRBJ2-1; the match to TRBD2 covers 10 bases. Trimming took 5 bases from V and 9 from J; bases not matched to a gene: 10. Germline lookup yields CDR1 SGHAT and CDR2 FQNNGV. There are 15 residues in the CDR3. The CDR3 region is CASSPGTSVWGEQFF. DNA for the CDR3: TGTGCCAGCAGCCCCGGGACTAGCGTTTGGGGTGAGCAGTTCTTC.